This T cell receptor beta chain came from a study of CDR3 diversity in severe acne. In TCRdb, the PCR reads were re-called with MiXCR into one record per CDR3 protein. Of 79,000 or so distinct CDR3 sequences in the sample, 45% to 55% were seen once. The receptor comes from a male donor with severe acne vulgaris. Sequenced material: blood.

The CDR3 DNA reads as TGTGCCACCAGTGATATGTACGAGCAGTACTTC. Amino acid sequence: CATSDMYEQYF. The V call is TRBV24-1, the J call TRBJ2-7; D not resolved. Germline CDR1 reads KGHDR; CDR2 reads SFDVKD. The CDR3 extends over 11 amino acids. V gave up 3 bases and J gave up 4 bases, with 3 bases separating them.